The 27 T cell receptor beta chains below were found in one sample sequenced in a study of Graves' ophthalmopathy and Graves' hyperthyroidism. Using RNA transcripts, the TCR beta CDR3 regions were amplified. In the first round, RT-PCR was carried out with HTBI primers, and a multiplex PCR formed the second round. Using its own MiXCR run on the multiplex PCR reads, TCRdb lists one record per CDR3 protein. The repertoire holds a few hundred thousand distinct CDR3 sequences, with about 18% as singletons. The sample comprised peripheral blood. The receptors shown here come from an adult woman with stable Graves' hyperthyroidism.

J is TRBJ2-2 and V is TRBV4-1; either TRBD1 or TRBD2 may supply D (5 bases each). The CDR3 is made up of 16 amino acids. V was cut by 4 bases and J by 6 bases, with 18 bases left in between. Per the germline V gene, CDR1 is MGHRA and CDR2 is YSYEKL. In DNA form, the CDR3 reads TGCGCCAGCAGCCGATCGGGACGGTCGCTGTCCGGGGAGCTGTTTTTT. This encodes CASSRSGRSLSGELFF.

In its sample, this clonotype was seen many times. The rearrangement joins TRBV10-2 to TRBJ1-6, with D perhaps matching TRBD1 (5 bases). V lost 6 bases to trimming and J lost 9 bases, with 18 bases between them. The CDR3 extends over 15 amino acids. Germline CDR1 reads WSHSY; CDR2 reads SAAADI. The CDR3: CASSPTTGDLSPLHF. In DNA form, the CDR3 reads TGCGCCAGCAGCCCCACGACGGGGGATCTTTCACCCCTCCACTTT.

This clonotype has at least ten counts. The CDR3 end shows no conserved phenylalanine or tryptophan, and so a read error is likely. The limits of the CDR3 on the DNA are not certain, so only TCRdb's listed CDR3 is given. This chain connects TRBV12-5 to TRBJ2-5; the table assigns TRBD1, which was not confirmed against the DNA. Germline assignment: CDR1 LGHNT and CDR2 FRNRAP. The CDR3 length equals 14 residues, ends included. The CDR3 sequence: CASGFNLQPGRGSL.

At least ten counts were recorded for this clonotype. CDR3 coding DNA: TGTGCCAGCAGTTCGGACAGGCCTGAAGCTTTCTTT. This translates into CASSSDRPEAFF. V is TRBV28 and J is TRBJ1-1, with TRBD1 matching over 7 bases. There are 12 residues in the CDR3. V lost 4 bases to trimming and J lost 6 bases; unmatched junction nucleotides: 2. Per the germline V gene, CDR1 is MDHEN and CDR2 is SYDVKM.

To note about this clonotype: Sequence at one end of the junction differs from germline and may be a read error. V gene TRBV24-1 combines with J gene TRBJ1-2; D not certain. There are 15 residues in the CDR3. Germline V gives CDR1 KGHDR, CDR2 SFDVKD. The CDR3 nucleotides are TGTGCCACCTCGAGTGGCTACGTCAATTACTATGGTTACACCTTC. Protein product: CATSSGYVNYYGYTF.

This clonotype has a count of ten or more. This chain links TRBV20-1 with TRBJ1-6; 9 positions match TRBD1. With 2 bases clipped from V and 7 bases from J, the junction kept 6 bases outside the gene matches. From germline, CDR1 is DFQATT and CDR2 SNEGSKA (reference sequence). The CDR3 sequence is 15 residues long. The CDR3 reads CSARPGQGMNSPLHF. Written as DNA, the CDR3 is TGCAGTGCTAGACCGGGACAGGGTATGAATTCACCCCTCCACTTT.

The chain is built from TRBV6-1 and TRBJ2-5, with 9 bases that match TRBD1. The CDR3 is 13 residues long. Germline loops: CDR1 MNHNS, CDR2 SASEGT. V shed 10 bases, J shed 12 bases, and the junction held 15 bases outside the gene matches. This CDR3 is CATSRTGEGAKYF. DNA for the CDR3: TGTGCCACCTCGCGGACAGGGGAAGGCGCTAAGTACTTC.

The chain is built from TRBV6-5 and TRBJ1-2; maybe TRBD1 (6 bases). Germline lookup yields CDR1 MNHEY and CDR2 SVGAGI. The V gene lost 2 bases and the J gene lost 7 bases, with 14 bases spanning the gap. The CDR3 runs 14 residues. The CDR3 here is CASSYPAAGAGYTF. CDR3 coding DNA: TGTGCCAGCAGTTACCCCGCGGCAGGGGCTGGCTACACCTTC.

This clonotype was observed at least ten times. This rearrangement joins TRBV12-3 or TRBV12-4 to TRBJ2-2; no reliable D call. Trimming removed 6 bases from V and 6 bases from J, with 11 bases in between. The CDR3 has 13 amino acids. The CDR3 is CASRPGSAGELFF. The CDR3 DNA reads as TGTGCCAGCAGACCTGGGTCCGCCGGGGAGCTGTTTTTT.

This clonotype was found many times. The V gene is TRBV6-1, the J gene TRBJ1-6; TRBD1 agrees at 8 bases. CDR1 is MNHNS, CDR2 SASEGT, per germline. This CDR3 comprises 19 residues. With 2 bases clipped from V and 9 bases from J, the junction kept 18 bases outside the gene matches. The CDR3 nucleotides read TGTGCCAGCAGTGAATTGGGGACAGGCCGGGTTGGGCTTGGTTCACCCCTCCACTTT. Protein product: CASSELGTGRVGLGSPLHF.

For this clonotype: This may be a read error: a much more frequent sequence differs by one nucleotide. The chain couples TRBV3-1 to TRBJ1-2, with D perhaps TRBD1 (5 bases). Germline values: CDR1 LGHDT, CDR2 YNNKEL (reference sequence). The length of the CDR3 is 14 residues. DNA of the CDR3: TGTTCCAGCAGCCTTACAGGAGGATCGCATGGCTACACCTTC. This codes for CSSSLTGGSHGYTF.

This chain joins TRBV4-1 and TRBJ1-1; 8 nucleotides match TRBD1. The CDR3 runs to 15 residues. Looked up from germline, CDR1 is MGHRA and CDR2 is YSYEKL. Trimming at V came to 3 bases and at J to 2 bases, leaving 5 bases not matched to a gene. CDR3 sequence reads: CASSHPTGVNTEAFF. As DNA, the CDR3 is TGCGCCAGCAGCCACCCGACAGGGGTTAACACTGAAGCTTTCTTT.

At least ten counts were recorded for this clonotype. The rearrangement uses TRBV5-1 and TRBJ2-2, with D perhaps being TRBD1 or TRBD2 (5 bases each). The CDR3 is made up of 14 amino acids. V was trimmed by 0 bases and J by 4 bases, leaving 7 bases between them. Germline assignment: CDR1 SGHRS and CDR2 YFSETQ. Here the CDR3 DNA reads TGCGCCAGCAGCTTGGCGGGGACCACCGGGGAGCTGTTTTTT. Translating gives CASSLAGTTGELFF.

This clonotype was observed at least ten times. This chain joins TRBV28 and TRBJ2-2; a possible D gene is TRBD2 (5 bases). Germline values: CDR1 MDHEN, CDR2 SYDVKM. Trimming cost V 7 bases and J 6 bases, with 12 bases left between them. The CDR3 runs to 13 residues. As DNA, the CDR3 is TGTGCCAGCATCACTAGTCAGGCCGGGGAGCTGTTTTTT. Translating gives CASITSQAGELFF.

The CDR3 bases are TGTGCCAGCAGCCAACTCCTACCACATGGAAGCACTGAAGCTTTCTTT. Translation: CASSQLLPHGSTEAFF. This rearrangement joins TRBV27 to TRBJ1-1; D remains unclear. Trimming stripped 6 bases from V and 4 bases from J, with 21 bases between. CDR1 is MNHEY and CDR2 is SMNVEV in the germline V gene (reference sequence). CDR3 length equals 16 residues.

This clonotype came up many times. The rearrangement links TRBV11-2 to TRBJ2-5; 7 bases line up with TRBD1. Looked up from germline, CDR1 is SGHAT and CDR2 is FQNNGV. With 0 bases clipped from V and 3 bases from J, the junction kept 1 base outside the gene matches. The CDR3 runs to 14 residues. CDR3 loop: CASSLEGGKETQYF. CDR3 bases: TGTGCCAGCAGCTTAGAAGGGGGCAAAGAGACCCAGTACTTC.

This clonotype appeared many times. The chain recombines TRBV15 with TRBJ2-5; D uncertain. This CDR3 is 15 amino acids long. Looked up from germline, CDR1 is LNHNV and CDR2 is YYDKDF (reference sequence). With 1 base removed from V and 1 base from J, the gap between germline ends came to 10 bases. CDR3 in DNA: TGTGCCACCAGCAGAGGTCCCGCAGGCCAAGAGACCCAGTACTTC. Its translation is CATSRGPAGQETQYF.

This clonotype was observed at least ten times. This chain connects TRBV19 to TRBJ1-2, with D unclear. Trimming left V 3 bases short and J 4 bases short, with 3 bases between. The germline V gene encodes CDR1 LNHDA and CDR2 SQIVND (reference sequence). The CDR3 extends over 11 amino acids. CDR3 sequence: CASSMAYGYTF. The CDR3 DNA is TGTGCCAGTAGTATGGCCTATGGCTACACCTTC.

This clonotype was seen repeatedly, ten times or more. The chain is built from TRBV7-9 and TRBJ1-1, with D possibly TRBD1 on 6 matching bases. CDR3 size: 15 residues. The ends were cut back, 8 bases at V and 5 bases at J, with 21 bases in the middle. CDR1 is SEHNR, CDR2 FQNEAQ, per germline (reference sequence). CDR3 sequence reads: CASLGRAGARTEAFF. The DNA of the CDR3 is TGTGCCAGCCTGGGGAGGGCAGGGGCCCGGACTGAAGCTTTCTTT.

The sample holds a few counts of this clonotype. At one end the junction does not follow the germline gene, possibly because of a read error. The J gene is TRBJ2-2, the V gene TRBV6-5; D is possibly TRBD2 (5 bases). This CDR3 contains 13 residues. Germline V CDR1 and CDR2: MNHEY, SVGAGI. CDR3 sequence (DNA): TGTGCCAGCAGTTACGAAACCACCGGGGAACTGTTTTTT. It encodes CASSYETTGELFF.

This clonotype has a count of ten or more. The J gene is TRBJ2-4, the V gene TRBV4-3, with 7 bases fitting TRBD1. The V segment lost 0 bases and the J segment 7 bases; nucleotides outside the gene matches: 6. This CDR3 contains 15 residues. Per the germline V gene, CDR1 is LGHNA and CDR2 is YSLEER. CDR3 sequence: CASSQDRGQYNIQYF. The CDR3 nucleotides read TGCGCCAGCAGCCAAGATAGGGGACAGTATAACATTCAGTACTTC.

On this clonotype: The junction shows a germline mismatch at one end, possibly a read error. Here the CDR3 reads CASSYGPDNSYEQCF. DNA of the CDR3: TGTGCCAGCAGTTACGGCCCGGACAACTCCTACGAGCAGTGCTTC. V is TRBV27 and J is TRBJ2-7; TRBD1 is a possible D gene (5 bases). The CDR3 covers 15 residues. The germline gives CDR1 MNHEY, CDR2 SMNVEV (reference sequence).

This clonotype was picked up a small number of times. The chain joins TRBV20-1 to TRBJ1-1; D is possibly TRBD1 (5 bases). Trimming left V 0 bases short and J 0 bases short, with 17 bases between. Germline V gene data show CDR1 as DFQATT and CDR2 as SNEGSKA (reference sequence). This CDR3 is 17 amino acids long. CDR3 region: CSARETEYKSMNTEAFF. The CDR3 region has the DNA TGCAGTGCTAGAGAGACAGAATACAAATCGATGAACACTGAAGCTTTCTTT.

The rearrangement joins TRBV11-1 to TRBJ2-1; D is unclear. With 0 bases removed from V and 4 bases from J, the gap between germline ends came to 10 bases. Germline values: CDR1 SGHAT, CDR2 FQDESV (reference sequence). The CDR3 extends over 15 amino acids. The CDR3, as DNA: TGTGCCAGCAGCTTAGCACGGGCCACATACAATGAGCAGTTCTTC. Protein sequence: CASSLARATYNEQFF.

Ten or more counts support this clonotype. The rearrangement links TRBV30 to TRBJ1-1, with D possibly being TRBD1 (5 bases). V lost 2 bases and J lost 0, with 10 bases in between. The length of the CDR3 is 14 residues. CDR1 GTSNPN and CDR2 SVGIG come from the germline V gene (reference sequence). Here the CDR3 reads CAWSRGAMNTEAFF. CDR3 DNA: TGTGCCTGGAGTCGAGGGGCAATGAACACTGAAGCTTTCTTT. Together with reference TRBV30 and TRBJ1-1, the CDR3 gives the full variable domain: SQTIHQWPATLVQPVGSPLSLECTVEGTSNPNLYWYRQAAGRGLQLLFYSVGIGQISSEVPQNLSASRPQDRQFILSSKKLLLSDSGFYLCAWSRGAMNTEAFFGQGTRLTVV.

This clonotype was picked up many times. The rearrangement links TRBV6-2 or TRBV6-3 to TRBJ2-1; the match to TRBD2 covers 8 bases. With 2 bases clipped from V and 6 bases from J, the junction kept 0 bases outside the gene matches. The CDR3 consists of 13 residues. The germline V gene encodes CDR1 MNHEY and CDR2 SVGEGT. CDR3 sequence reads: CASSYGTSNEQFF. As DNA, the CDR3 is TGTGCCAGCAGTTACGGGACTAGCAATGAGCAGTTCTTC.

The sample holds a few counts of this clonotype. This chain uses TRBV5-1 with TRBJ2-7; 13 bases agree with TRBD2. The germline gives CDR1 SGHRS, CDR2 YFSETQ. J lost 5 bases, V lost 4 bases, and 3 bases had no gene match. The CDR3 contains 14 residues. The CDR3 DNA reads TGCGCCAGCAGCGTCGGACTAGCGGGAGACGAGCAGTACTTC. It encodes CASSVGLAGDEQYF.